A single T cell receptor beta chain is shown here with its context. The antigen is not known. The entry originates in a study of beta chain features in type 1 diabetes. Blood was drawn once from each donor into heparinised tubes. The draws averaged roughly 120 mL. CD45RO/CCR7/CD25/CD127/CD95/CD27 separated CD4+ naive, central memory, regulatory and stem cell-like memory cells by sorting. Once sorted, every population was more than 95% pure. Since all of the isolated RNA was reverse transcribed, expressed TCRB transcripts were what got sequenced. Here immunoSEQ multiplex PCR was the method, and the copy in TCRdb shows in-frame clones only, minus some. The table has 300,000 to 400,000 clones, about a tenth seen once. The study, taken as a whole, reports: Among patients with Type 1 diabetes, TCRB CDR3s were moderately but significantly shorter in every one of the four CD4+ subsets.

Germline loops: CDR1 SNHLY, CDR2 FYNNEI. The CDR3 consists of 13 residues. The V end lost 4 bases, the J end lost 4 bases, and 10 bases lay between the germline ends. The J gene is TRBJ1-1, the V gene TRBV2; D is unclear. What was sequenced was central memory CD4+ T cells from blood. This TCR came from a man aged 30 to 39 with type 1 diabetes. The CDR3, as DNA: TGTGCCAGCAGTGTTTACACGGGCACTGAAGCTTTCTTT. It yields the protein CASSVYTGTEAFF.